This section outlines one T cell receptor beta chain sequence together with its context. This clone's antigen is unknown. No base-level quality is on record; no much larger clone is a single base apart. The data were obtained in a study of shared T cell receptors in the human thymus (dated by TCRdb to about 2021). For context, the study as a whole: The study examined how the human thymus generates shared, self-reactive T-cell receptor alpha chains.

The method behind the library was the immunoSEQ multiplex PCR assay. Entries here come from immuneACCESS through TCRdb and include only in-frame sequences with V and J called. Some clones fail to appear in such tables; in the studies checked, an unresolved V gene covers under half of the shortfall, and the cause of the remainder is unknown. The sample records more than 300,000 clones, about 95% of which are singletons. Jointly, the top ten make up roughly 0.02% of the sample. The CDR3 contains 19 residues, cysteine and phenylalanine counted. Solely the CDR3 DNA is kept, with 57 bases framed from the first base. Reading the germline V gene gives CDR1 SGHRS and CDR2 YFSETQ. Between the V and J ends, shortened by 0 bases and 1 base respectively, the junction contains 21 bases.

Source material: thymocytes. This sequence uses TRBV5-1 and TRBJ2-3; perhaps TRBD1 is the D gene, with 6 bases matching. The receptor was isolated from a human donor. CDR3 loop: CASSLEIPTGSNCTDTQYF. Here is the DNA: TGCGCCAGCAGCTTGGAGATTCCAACAGGGTCAAATTGCACAGATACGCAGTATTTT. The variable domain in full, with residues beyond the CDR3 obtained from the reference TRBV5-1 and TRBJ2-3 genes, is KAGVTQTPRYLIKTRGQQVTLSCSPISGHRSVSWYQQTPGQGLQFLFEYFSETQRNKGNFPGRFSGRQFSNSRSEMNVSTLELGDSALYLCASSLEIPTGSNCTDTQYFGPGTRLTVL.